This T cell receptor (beta chain) stems from a study of T-cell memory formation after mild COVID-19. Regarding the study as a whole: Prior to infection, memory already included some responding clones, suggesting cross-reactive memory joined. Clones shrinking between day 15 and 85 showed a balanced CD4/CD8 split, and those that grew later tilted toward CD4+.

MiXCR, applied by TCRdb to the 5' RACE reads, yields one record per CDR3 protein. Of about 350,000 distinct CDR3 sequences listed, 14% are singletons. V lost 8 bases and J 3 bases, leaving 13 bases between the germline ends. Germline V gene data show CDR1 as SNHLY and CDR2 as FYNNEI. The CDR3 runs 13 residues. On this clonotype: Its antigen remains unknown.

The rearrangement links TRBV2 to TRBJ1-2; no reliable D call. The sequence derives from a man younger than 30 who had mild COVID-19 (a few samples of this study predate the infection). Cell type and time point are not known. The sample comprised PBMCs or a T cell subset sorted from them (not recorded which). Here the CDR3 reads CASDLSGDYGYTF. In DNA, the CDR3 is TGTGCCAGCGATCTATCCGGGGACTATGGCTACACCTTC. Drawing the rest from reference TRBV2 and TRBJ1-2, the complete variable domain is EPEVTQTPSHQVTQMGQEVILRCVPISNHLYFYWYRQILGQKVEFLVSFYNNEISEKSEIFDDQFSVERPDGSNFTLKIRSTKLEDSAMYFCASDLSGDYGYTFGSGTRLTVV.